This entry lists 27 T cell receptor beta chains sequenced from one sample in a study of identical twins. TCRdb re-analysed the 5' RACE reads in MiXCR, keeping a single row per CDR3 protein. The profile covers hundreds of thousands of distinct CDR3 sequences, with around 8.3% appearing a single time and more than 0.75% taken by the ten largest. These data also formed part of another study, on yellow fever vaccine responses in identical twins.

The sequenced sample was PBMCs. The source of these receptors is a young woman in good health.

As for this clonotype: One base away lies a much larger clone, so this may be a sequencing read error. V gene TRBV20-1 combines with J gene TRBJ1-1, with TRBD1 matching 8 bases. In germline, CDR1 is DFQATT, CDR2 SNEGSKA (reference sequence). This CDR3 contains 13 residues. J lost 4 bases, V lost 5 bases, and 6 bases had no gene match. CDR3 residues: CSAAQGVSTEAFF. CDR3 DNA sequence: TGCAGTGCTGCACAGGGGGTAAGCACTGAAGCTTTCTTT.

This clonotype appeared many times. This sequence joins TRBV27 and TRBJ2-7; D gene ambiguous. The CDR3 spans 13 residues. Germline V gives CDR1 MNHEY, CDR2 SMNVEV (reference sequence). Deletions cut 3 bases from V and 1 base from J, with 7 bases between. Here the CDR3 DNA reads TGTGCCAGCAGTTTTGACGGTTCCTACGAGCAGTACTTC. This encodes CASSFDGSYEQYF.

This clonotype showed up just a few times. CDR3 amino acids: CASSTLLGRGQQYGYTF. The DNA for the CDR3 is TGTGCCAGTAGTACCCTTTTGGGACGGGGACAGCAATATGGCTACACCTTC. This chain uses TRBV19 with TRBJ1-2; 7 bases match TRBD1. CDR3 length: 17 residues. The germline V gene encodes CDR1 LNHDA and CDR2 SQIVND (reference sequence). With V trimmed by 4 bases and J by 5 bases, 16 bases remained unmatched.

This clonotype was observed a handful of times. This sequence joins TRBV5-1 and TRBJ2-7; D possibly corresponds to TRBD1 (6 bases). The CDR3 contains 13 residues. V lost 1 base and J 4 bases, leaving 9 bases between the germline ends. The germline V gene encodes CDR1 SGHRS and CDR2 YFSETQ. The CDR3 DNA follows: TGCGCCAGCAGCTTGAACCAGGGGTACGAGCAGTACTTC. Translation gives CASSLNQGYEQYF.

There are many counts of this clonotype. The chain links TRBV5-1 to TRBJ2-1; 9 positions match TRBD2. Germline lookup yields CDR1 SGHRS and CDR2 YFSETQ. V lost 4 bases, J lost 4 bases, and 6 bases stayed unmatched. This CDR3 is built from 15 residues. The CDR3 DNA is TGCGCCAGCAGCCTAACTAGCGGGTTTTACAATGAGCAGTTCTTC. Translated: CASSLTSGFYNEQFF.

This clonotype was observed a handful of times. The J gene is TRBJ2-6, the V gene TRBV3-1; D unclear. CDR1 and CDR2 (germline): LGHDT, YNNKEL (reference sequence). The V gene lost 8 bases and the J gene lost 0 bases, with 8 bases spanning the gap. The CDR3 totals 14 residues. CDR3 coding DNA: TGTGCCAGCTTAGCTTCCTCTGGGGCCAACGTCCTGACTTTC. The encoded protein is CASLASSGANVLTF. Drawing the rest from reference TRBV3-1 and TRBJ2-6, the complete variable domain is DTAVSQTPKYLVTQMGNDKSIKCEQNLGHDTMYWYKQDSKKFLKIMFSYNNKELIINETVPNRFSPKSPDKAHLNLHINSLELGDSAVYFCASLASSGANVLTFGAGSRLTVL.

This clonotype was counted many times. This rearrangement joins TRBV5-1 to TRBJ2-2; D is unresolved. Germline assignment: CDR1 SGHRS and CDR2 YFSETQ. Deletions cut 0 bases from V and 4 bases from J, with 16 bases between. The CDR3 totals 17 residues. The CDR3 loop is CASSLDPHRALTGELFF. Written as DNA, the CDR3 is TGCGCCAGCAGCTTGGACCCACACCGGGCCCTCACCGGGGAGCTGTTTTTT.

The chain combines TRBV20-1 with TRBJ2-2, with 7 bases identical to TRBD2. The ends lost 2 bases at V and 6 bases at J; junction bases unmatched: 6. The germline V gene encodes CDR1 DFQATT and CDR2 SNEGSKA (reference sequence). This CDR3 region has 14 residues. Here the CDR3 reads CSARTSGIAGELFF. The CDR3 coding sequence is TGCAGTGCTAGAACGAGCGGGATCGCCGGGGAGCTGTTTTTT.

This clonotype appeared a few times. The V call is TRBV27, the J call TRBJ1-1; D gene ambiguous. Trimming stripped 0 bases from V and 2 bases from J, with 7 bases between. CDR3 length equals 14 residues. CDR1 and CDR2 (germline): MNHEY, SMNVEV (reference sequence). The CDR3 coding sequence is TGTGCCAGCAGTTTATCGACCGTAAACACTGAAGCTTTCTTT. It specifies CASSLSTVNTEAFF.

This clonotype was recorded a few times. The CDR3 DNA reads as TGTGCCACCAGTGATTCTTCTGAGGGTACGGGGACTAGCGGGAGGATTGCAGATACGCAGTATTTT. The encoded protein is CATSDSSEGTGTSGRIADTQYF. The chain carries TRBV24-1 and TRBJ2-3, with 15 bases that match TRBD2. Germline assignment: CDR1 KGHDR and CDR2 SFDVKD. V shed 2 bases, J shed 4 bases, and the junction held 18 bases outside the gene matches. The CDR3 spans 22 residues.

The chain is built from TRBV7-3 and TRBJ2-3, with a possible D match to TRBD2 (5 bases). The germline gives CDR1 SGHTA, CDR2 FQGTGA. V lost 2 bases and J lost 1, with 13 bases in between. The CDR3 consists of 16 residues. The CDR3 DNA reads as TGTGCCAGCAGCTTAGACGGGCTACTAGGCACAGATACGCAGTATTTT. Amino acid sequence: CASSLDGLLGTDTQYF.

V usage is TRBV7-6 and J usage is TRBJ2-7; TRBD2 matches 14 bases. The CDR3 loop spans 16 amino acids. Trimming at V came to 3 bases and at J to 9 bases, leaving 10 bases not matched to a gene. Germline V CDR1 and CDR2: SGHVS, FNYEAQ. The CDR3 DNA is TGTGCCAGCAGCTTGGAAGACGGGACTAGCGGGAGTTGGCAGTACTTC. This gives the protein CASSLEDGTSGSWQYF.

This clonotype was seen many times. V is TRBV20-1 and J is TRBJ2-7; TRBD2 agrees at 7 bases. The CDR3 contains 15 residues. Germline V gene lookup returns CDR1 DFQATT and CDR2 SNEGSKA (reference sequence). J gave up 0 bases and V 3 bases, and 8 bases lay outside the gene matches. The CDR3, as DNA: TGCAGTGCTAGGCTAGCGGAAAAGAGCTCCTACGAGCAGTACTTC. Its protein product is CSARLAEKSSYEQYF.

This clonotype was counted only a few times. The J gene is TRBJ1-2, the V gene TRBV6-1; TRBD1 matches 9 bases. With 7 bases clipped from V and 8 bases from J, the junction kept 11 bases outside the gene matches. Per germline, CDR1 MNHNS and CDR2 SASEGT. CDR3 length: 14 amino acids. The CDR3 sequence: CASIRRQGEIGYTF. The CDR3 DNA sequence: TGTGCCAGCATCCGACGACAGGGGGAAATAGGCTACACCTTC.

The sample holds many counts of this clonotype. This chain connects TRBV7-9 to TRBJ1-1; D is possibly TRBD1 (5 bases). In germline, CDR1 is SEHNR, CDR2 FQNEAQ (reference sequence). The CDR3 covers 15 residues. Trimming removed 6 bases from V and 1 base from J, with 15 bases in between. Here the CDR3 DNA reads TGTGCCAGCAGGTCCGGGGGATCGAAGAACACTGAAGCTTTCTTT. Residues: CASRSGGSKNTEAFF.

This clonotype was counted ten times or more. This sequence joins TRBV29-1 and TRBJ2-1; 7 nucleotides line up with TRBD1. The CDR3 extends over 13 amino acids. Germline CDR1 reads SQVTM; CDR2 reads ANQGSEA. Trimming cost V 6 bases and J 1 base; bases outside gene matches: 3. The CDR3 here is CSVNRGSYNEQFF. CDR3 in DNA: TGCAGCGTCAACAGGGGATCCTACAATGAGCAGTTCTTC.

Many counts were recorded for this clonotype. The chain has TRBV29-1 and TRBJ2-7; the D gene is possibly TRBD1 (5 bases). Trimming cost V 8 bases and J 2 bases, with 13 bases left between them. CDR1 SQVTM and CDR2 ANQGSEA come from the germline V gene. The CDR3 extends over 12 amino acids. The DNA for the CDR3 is TGCAGCCCTCCGACAGAAACCTACGAGCAGTACTTC. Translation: CSPPTETYEQYF.

The CDR3 spells CASSYRNSGAYEQYF. CDR3 DNA: TGTGCCAGCAGTTACCGGAATAGCGGAGCCTACGAGCAGTACTTC. V and J are TRBV6-5 and TRBJ2-7, with TRBD2 as a possible D gene (6 bases). The CDR3 is 15 residues long. Germline lookup yields CDR1 MNHEY and CDR2 SVGAGI. V gave up 2 bases and J gave up 2 bases, with 13 bases separating them.

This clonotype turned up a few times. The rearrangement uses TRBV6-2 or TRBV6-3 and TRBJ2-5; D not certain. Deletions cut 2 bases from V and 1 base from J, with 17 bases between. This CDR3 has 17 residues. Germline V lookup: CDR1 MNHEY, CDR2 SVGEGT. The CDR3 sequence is CASSYGTLSKFQETQYF. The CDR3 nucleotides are TGTGCCAGCAGTTACGGTACCCTATCGAAGTTCCAAGAGACCCAGTACTTC.

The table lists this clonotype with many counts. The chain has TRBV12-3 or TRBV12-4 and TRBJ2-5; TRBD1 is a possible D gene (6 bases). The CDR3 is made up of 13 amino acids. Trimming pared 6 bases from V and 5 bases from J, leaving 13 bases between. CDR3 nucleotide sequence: TGTGCCAGCAGCAACAGGGTTGGCGAGACCCAGTACTTC. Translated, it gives CASSNRVGETQYF.

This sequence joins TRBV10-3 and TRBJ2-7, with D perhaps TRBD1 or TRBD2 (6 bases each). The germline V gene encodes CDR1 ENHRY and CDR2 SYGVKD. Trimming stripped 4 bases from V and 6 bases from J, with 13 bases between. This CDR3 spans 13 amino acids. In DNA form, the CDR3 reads TGTGCCATCAGTGGTAAAAGGGGGGTCGAGCAGTACTTC. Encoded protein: CAISGKRGVEQYF.

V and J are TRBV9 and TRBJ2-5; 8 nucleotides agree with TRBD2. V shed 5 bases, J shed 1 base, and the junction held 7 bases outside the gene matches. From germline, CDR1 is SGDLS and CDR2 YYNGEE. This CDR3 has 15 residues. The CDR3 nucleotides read TGTGCCAGCAGTCTTAGCGGGGCCGGCCAAGAGACCCAGTACTTC. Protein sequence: CASSLSGAGQETQYF.

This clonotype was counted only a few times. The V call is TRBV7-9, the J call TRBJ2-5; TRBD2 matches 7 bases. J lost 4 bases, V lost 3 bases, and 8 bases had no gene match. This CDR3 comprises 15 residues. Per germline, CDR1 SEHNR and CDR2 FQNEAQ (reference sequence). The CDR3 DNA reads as TGTGCCAGCAGCTTGGGAGCGGGACTGAGAGAGACCCAGTACTTC. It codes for CASSLGAGLRETQYF.

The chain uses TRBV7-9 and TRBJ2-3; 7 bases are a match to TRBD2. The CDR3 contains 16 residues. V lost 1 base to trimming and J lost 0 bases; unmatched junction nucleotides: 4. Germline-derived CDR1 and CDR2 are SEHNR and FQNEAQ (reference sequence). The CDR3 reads CASSLGEGLSTDTQYF. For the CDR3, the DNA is TGTGCCAGCAGCTTAGGGGAGGGTCTCAGCACAGATACGCAGTATTTT.

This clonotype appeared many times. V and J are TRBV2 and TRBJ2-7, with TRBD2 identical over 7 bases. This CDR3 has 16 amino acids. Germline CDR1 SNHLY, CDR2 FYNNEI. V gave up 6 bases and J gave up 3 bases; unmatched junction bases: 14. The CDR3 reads CASSPTGGSLSYEQYF. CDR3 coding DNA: TGTGCCAGCAGCCCGACCGGGGGGTCGTTGAGCTACGAGCAGTACTTC. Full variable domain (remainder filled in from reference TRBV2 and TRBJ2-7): EPEVTQTPSHQVTQMGQEVILRCVPISNHLYFYWYRQILGQKVEFLVSFYNNEISEKSEIFDDQFSVERPDGSNFTLKIRSTKLEDSAMYFCASSPTGGSLSYEQYFGPGTRLTVT.

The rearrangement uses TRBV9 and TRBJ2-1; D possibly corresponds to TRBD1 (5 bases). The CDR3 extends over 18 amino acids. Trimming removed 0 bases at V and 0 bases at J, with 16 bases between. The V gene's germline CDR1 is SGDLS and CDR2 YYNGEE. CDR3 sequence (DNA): TGTGCCAGCAGCGTAGCTGGACACCTACCGAGCTCCTACAATGAGCAGTTCTTC. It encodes CASSVAGHLPSSYNEQFF.

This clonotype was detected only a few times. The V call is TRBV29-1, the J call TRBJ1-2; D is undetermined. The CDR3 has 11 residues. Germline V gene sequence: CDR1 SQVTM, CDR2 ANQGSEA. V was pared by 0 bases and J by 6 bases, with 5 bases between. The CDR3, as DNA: TGCAGCGTTGAAGAAAGAAATGGCTACACCTTC. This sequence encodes CSVEERNGYTF.